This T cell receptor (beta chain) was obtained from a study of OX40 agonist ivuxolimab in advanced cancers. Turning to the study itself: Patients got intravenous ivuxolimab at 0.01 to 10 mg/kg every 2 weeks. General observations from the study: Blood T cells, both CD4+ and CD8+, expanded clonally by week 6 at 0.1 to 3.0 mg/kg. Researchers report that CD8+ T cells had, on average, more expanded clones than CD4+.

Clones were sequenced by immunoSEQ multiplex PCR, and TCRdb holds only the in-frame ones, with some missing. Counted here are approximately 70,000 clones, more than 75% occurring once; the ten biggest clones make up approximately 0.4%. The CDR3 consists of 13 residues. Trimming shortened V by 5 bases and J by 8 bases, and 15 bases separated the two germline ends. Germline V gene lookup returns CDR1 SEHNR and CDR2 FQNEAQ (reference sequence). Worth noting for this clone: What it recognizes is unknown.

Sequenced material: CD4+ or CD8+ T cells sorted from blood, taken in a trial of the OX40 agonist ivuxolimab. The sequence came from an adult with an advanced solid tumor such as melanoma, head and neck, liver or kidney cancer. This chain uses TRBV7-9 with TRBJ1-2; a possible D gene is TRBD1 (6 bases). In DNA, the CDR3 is TGTGCCAGCAGCATGACAGGCCTTGGGGGCTACACCTTC. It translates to CASSMTGLGGYTF.